The present entry profiles one T cell receptor (beta chain) with its context. What it binds is unknown. Libraries were prepared by immunoSEQ multiplex PCR; TCRdb keeps only in-frame clonotypes and omits some of them. The table includes tens of thousands of clones, more than 70% detected once. Lung cancer patients with chemo-refractory metastatic non-small-cell disease were given focal radiation plus CTLA-4 blockade with ipilimumab. Germline V gives CDR1 MNHEY, CDR2 SVGAGI. This CDR3 comprises 15 residues. This record belongs to a study of radiotherapy plus CTLA-4 blockade in lung cancer. The overall study: Of all patients, under 20% responded objectively and 31% showed disease control. Study observations and caveats: In blood, tumor-derived TCR clones expanded after radiotherapy plus ipilimumab. Together with interferon-beta, which increased in serum after radiation, early dynamic changes in blood T cell clones were reportedly the best predictors of response.

The chain recombines TRBV6-5 with TRBJ2-5, with 14 bases that match TRBD2. The end of the DNA fits TRBJ2-7 better, so the J call may be wrong. Sample: peripheral blood, taken from a patient treated with radiotherapy plus ipilimumab. The receptor comes from a human donor with non-small cell lung cancer who had stable disease on radiotherapy plus ipilimumab. The CDR3 region has the DNA TGTGCCAGCAGAGGACTAGCGGGAGGCTCCTACGAGCAGTACTTC. Its translation is CASRGLAGGSYEQYF.